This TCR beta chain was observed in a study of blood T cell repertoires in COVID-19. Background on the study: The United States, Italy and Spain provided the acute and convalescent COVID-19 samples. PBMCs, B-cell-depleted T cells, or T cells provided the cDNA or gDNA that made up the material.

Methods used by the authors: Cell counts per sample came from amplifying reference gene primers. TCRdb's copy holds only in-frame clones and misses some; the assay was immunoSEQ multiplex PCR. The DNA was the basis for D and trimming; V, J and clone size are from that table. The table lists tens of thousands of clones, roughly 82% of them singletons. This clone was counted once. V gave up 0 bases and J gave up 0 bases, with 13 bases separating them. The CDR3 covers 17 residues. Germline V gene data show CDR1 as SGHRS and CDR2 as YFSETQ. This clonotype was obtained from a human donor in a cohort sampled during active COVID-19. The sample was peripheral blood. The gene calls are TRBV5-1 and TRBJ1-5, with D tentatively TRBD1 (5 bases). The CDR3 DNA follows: TGCGCCAGCAGCTTGGGGGATTGGGGCGATAGCAATCAGCCCCAGCATTTT. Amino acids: CASSLGDWGDSNQPQHF. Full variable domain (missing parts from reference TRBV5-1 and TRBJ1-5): KAGVTQTPRYLIKTRGQQVTLSCSPISGHRSVSWYQQTPGQGLQFLFEYFSETQRNKGNFPGRFSGRQFSNSRSEMNVSTLELGDSALYLCASSLGDWGDSNQPQHFGDGTRLSIL.